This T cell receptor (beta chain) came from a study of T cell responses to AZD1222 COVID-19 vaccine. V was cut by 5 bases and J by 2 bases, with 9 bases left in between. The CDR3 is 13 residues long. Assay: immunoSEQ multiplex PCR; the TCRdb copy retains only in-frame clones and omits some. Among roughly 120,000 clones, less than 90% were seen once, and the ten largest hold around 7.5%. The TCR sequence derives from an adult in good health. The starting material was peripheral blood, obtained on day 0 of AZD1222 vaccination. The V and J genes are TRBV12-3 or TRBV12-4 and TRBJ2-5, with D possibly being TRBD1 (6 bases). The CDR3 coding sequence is TGTGCCAGCAGTAGGACAGATCAAGAGACCCAGTACTTC. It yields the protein CASSRTDQETQYF.